The next 17 T cell receptor beta chains were all read from a single sample in a study of shared clonotypes between healthy human individuals. Generated by immunoSEQ multiplex PCR, the TCRdb table keeps only in-frame clones and is missing some. This sample carries over a million clones, 75% of them seen once, and the ten largest clones take around 1.5%. The specimen was memory CD4+ T cells sorted from blood. Subset given: CD45RA-negative fraction. These receptors were obtained from a young man in good health.

The table lists this clone with a few counts. This chain links TRBV5-1 with TRBJ1-1; a weak D match, TRBD1 (5 bases). The germline gives CDR1 SGHRS, CDR2 YFSETQ. V lost 4 bases, J lost 1 base, and 14 bases lay in between. The CDR3 consists of 15 residues. The CDR3 protein is CASSVLPGTNTEAFF. The CDR3, as DNA: TGCGCCAGCAGCGTGTTACCAGGGACGAACACTGAAGCTTTCTTT.

This chain connects TRBV25-1 to TRBJ2-4, with D tentatively TRBD1 or TRBD2 (5 bases each). CDR1 and CDR2 (germline): MGHDK, SYGVNS. This CDR3 is 14 amino acids long. V lost 7 bases, J lost 0 bases, and 10 bases lay in between. The CDR3 DNA reads TGTGCCAGCAAGGGGAGCGTAGCCAAAAACATTCAGTACTTC. Translated: CASKGSVAKNIQYF. Complete variable domain (other parts from reference TRBV25-1 and TRBJ2-4): EADIYQTPRYLVIGTGKKITLECSQTMGHDKMYWYQQDPGMELHLIHYSYGVNSTEKGDLSSESTVSRIRTEHFPLTLESARPSHTSQYLCASKGSVAKNIQYFGAGTRLSVL.

The V and J genes are TRBV30 and TRBJ2-7; TRBD2 matches at 8 bases. The CDR3 sequence is 12 residues long. Unmatched junction bases numbered 6, after V lost 7 bases and J lost 4 bases. From germline, CDR1 is GTSNPN and CDR2 SVGIG (reference sequence). The CDR3 DNA reads TGTGCCTTGGAGCGGGAGTTGTACGAGCAGTACTTC. Amino acids: CALERELYEQYF.

Of note for this clone: The same CDR3 can be traced to other DNA sequences in this sample. The V gene is TRBV5-1, the J gene TRBJ2-7, with 8 bases matching TRBD1. The CDR3 has 15 amino acids. The germline gives CDR1 SGHRS, CDR2 YFSETQ. Germline trimming cut 0 bases from V and 0 bases from J; bases unmatched to any gene: 2. CDR3 DNA sequence: TGCGCCAGCAGCTTGGGCGGGACAGGCTCCTACGAGCAGTACTTC. It encodes CASSLGGTGSYEQYF.

J is TRBJ1-4 and V is TRBV15; 11 positions match TRBD1. V shed 2 bases and J 3 bases; nucleotides not matched to a gene: 5. Germline CDR1 LNHNV, CDR2 YYDKDF (reference sequence). The CDR3 spans 17 residues. In DNA, the CDR3 is TGTGCCACCAGCAGACGTTCGGGACAGGGGGCTAATGAAAAACTGTTTTTT. This encodes CATSRRSGQGANEKLFF.

For the CDR3, the DNA is TGTGCCAGCAGCGTACCAGGGGAGGGAAACAATGAGCAGTTCTTC. This gives the protein CASSVPGEGNNEQFF. The chain recombines TRBV9 with TRBJ2-1, with TRBD2 as a possible D gene (7 bases). The CDR3 is 15 residues long. CDR1 and CDR2 (germline): SGDLS, YYNGEE. Deletions cut 1 base from V and 5 bases from J, with 13 bases between.

The V and J genes are TRBV5-1 and TRBJ2-7, with a tentative D call TRBD2 (5 bases). The CDR3 is made up of 15 amino acids. From germline, CDR1 is SGHRS and CDR2 YFSETQ. The V and J ends lost 0 bases and 0 bases respectively, with 10 bases between them. The CDR3 DNA sequence: TGCGCCAGCAGCTTGGGAGAGGGAGCCTCCTACGAGCAGTACTTC. This gives the protein CASSLGEGASYEQYF.

V and J are TRBV10-3 and TRBJ2-7; 7 bases align to TRBD1. V lost 0 bases, J lost 4 bases, and 6 bases stayed unmatched. The germline V gene encodes CDR1 ENHRY and CDR2 SYGVKD. This CDR3 region has 15 residues. The CDR3 region has the DNA TGTGCCATCAGTGAGTCGAGACAGGGCAGGTACGAGCAGTACTTC. Translation: CAISESRQGRYEQYF.

The table lists this clone with a few counts. The chain couples TRBV6-6 to TRBJ1-4, with D possibly matching TRBD1 (5 bases). The CDR3 loop spans 15 amino acids. V was cut by 4 bases and J by 8 bases, with 17 bases left in between. Germline CDR1 reads MNHNY; CDR2 reads SVGAGI (reference sequence). CDR3 sequence reads: CASSWNSQWGEKLFF. The DNA for the CDR3 is TGTGCCAGCAGTTGGAACTCGCAATGGGGGGAAAAACTGTTTTTT.

The chain links TRBV15 to TRBJ2-1; TRBD2 is a possible D gene (5 bases). V lost 2 bases and J 10 bases, leaving 12 bases between the germline ends. The germline V gene has CDR1 LNHNV and CDR2 YYDKDF (reference sequence). CDR3 length: 13 amino acids. The CDR3 sequence: CATSRNLAGEQFF. CDR3 nucleotide sequence: TGTGCCACCAGCAGAAACTTGGCGGGCGAGCAGTTCTTC.

The chain is built from TRBV7-8 and TRBJ1-3; D is possibly TRBD1 (5 bases). V dropped 6 bases and J dropped 5 bases, with 17 bases sitting between them. Germline values: CDR1 SGHVS, CDR2 FQNEAQ. The CDR3 totals 15 residues. CDR3 coding DNA: TGTGCCAGCAGTCGAGATCGGGGCGGGAGAAACACCATATATTTT. Protein: CASSRDRGGRNTIYF.

This clone has only one observation. Here the CDR3 reads CTSSPWRRVGSYEQYF. In nucleotides, the CDR3 is TGCACCAGCAGCCCCTGGAGGCGGGTGGGCTCCTACGAGCAGTACTTC. This sequence joins TRBV1 and TRBJ2-7; TRBD2 was called by the table and not checked on the DNA. TRBV1 is an annotated pseudogene. The CDR3 covers 16 residues.

The CDR3 DNA reads TGTGCCAGCAGTTATACGGGACAGGGGGCGAGGTATGGCTACACCTTC. Protein product: CASSYTGQGARYGYTF. The rearrangement joins TRBV6-5 to TRBJ1-2; 12 bases agree with TRBD1. The junction had 7 bases not matched to a gene; V was cut back by 3 bases and J by 5 bases. CDR3 length: 16 residues. Germline V gene sequence: CDR1 MNHEY, CDR2 SVGAGI.

A few counts support this clone. The rearrangement joins TRBV7-2 to TRBJ1-2; 7 bases map to TRBD1. The germline V gene encodes CDR1 SGHTA and CDR2 FQGNSA. With 7 bases clipped from V and 2 bases from J, the junction kept 7 bases outside the gene matches. The CDR3 covers 14 residues. The CDR3 protein is CASTSRQGNYGYTF. For the CDR3, the DNA is TGTGCCAGCACCTCCAGACAGGGAAACTATGGCTACACCTTC.

V usage is TRBV6-1 and J usage is TRBJ1-5, with D perhaps TRBD1 (5 bases). Germline CDR1 is MNHNS and CDR2 is SASEGT. Trimming removed 2 bases from V and 6 bases from J, with 11 bases in between. The CDR3 totals 14 residues. The CDR3: CASSELGVGQPQHF. CDR3 DNA sequence: TGTGCCAGCAGTGAACTGGGGGTGGGTCAGCCCCAGCATTTT.

The gene calls are TRBV5-6 and TRBJ2-3; D is unclear. Per germline, CDR1 SGHDT and CDR2 YYEEEE. This CDR3 has 13 residues. V gave up 2 bases and J gave up 2 bases, with 6 bases separating them. The CDR3 loop is CASSFDNTDTQYF. CDR3 coding DNA: TGTGCCAGCAGCTTTGATAACACAGATACGCAGTATTTT.

The chain links TRBV15 to TRBJ2-7, with 11 bases lining up with TRBD2. CDR1 LNHNV and CDR2 YYDKDF come from the germline V gene (reference sequence). After removal of 1 base from V and 5 bases from J, the junction contained 7 bases not matched to a gene. The CDR3 sequence is 16 residues long. Here the CDR3 DNA reads TGTGCCACCAGCAGAGGGATAGCGGGGGGGATCGACGAGCAGTACTTC. As protein: CATSRGIAGGIDEQYF.